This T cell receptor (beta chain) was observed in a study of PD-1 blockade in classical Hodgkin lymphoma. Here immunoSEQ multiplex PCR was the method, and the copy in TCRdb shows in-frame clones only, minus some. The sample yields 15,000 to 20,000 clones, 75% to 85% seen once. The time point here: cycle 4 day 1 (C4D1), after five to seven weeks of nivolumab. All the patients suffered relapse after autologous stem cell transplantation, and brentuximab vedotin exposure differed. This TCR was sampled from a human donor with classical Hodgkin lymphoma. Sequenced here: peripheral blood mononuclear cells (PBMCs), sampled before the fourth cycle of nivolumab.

CDR3 amino acids: CASSKRDDGYTF. CDR3 coding DNA: TGTGCCAGCAGTAAGAGGGACGATGGCTACACCTTC. The chain links TRBV11-1 to TRBJ1-2; a possible D gene is TRBD1 (5 bases). The CDR3 spans 12 residues. Deletions cut 6 bases from V and 6 bases from J, with 11 bases between. The germline CDR1 and CDR2 sequences are SGHAT and FQDESV (reference sequence).